The source of this TCR beta chain is a study of blood T cell repertoires in COVID-19. This clone appeared a single time. V gave up 1 base and J gave up 4 bases; unmatched junction bases: 4. Per the germline V gene, CDR1 is SGHDN and CDR2 is FVKESK. The CDR3 loop spans 14 amino acids. Method: immunoSEQ multiplex PCR; TCRdb's copy keeps in-frame clones and lacks some. The sample lists 24,000 or so clones; over 75% were seen once. Sequencing was performed on peripheral blood. The chain has TRBV14 and TRBJ2-7; 7 nucleotides line up with TRBD2. The TCR sequence derives from a woman at least 80 years old with acute or convalescent COVID-19. CDR3 DNA: TGTGCCAGCAGCCAAGTGGGAGGGCCTTACGAGCAGTACTTC. It translates to CASSQVGGPYEQYF.